The clone carrying this T cell receptor (beta chain) was seen only once. The source of the sample is a study of blood T cell repertoires in COVID-19. V lost 0 bases and J lost 3, with 12 bases in between. Germline assignment: CDR1 MNHEY and CDR2 SVGAGI. CDR3 size: 15 residues. Some clones are missing from TCRdb's copy, which holds only in-frame ones; the method was immunoSEQ multiplex PCR. The sample holds 250,000 to 350,000 clones; around 87% are singletons and the top ten take roughly 5.2%. The receptor was isolated from a young woman who had recovered from COVID-19. The chain recombines TRBV6-5 with TRBJ2-7; D may be TRBD2 (6 bases). The sample consisted of PBMCs or T cells enriched from blood (not recorded which). This CDR3 is CASSYSEEGIYEQYF. DNA for the CDR3: TGTGCCAGCAGTTACTCCGAGGAGGGAATCTACGAGCAGTACTTC.